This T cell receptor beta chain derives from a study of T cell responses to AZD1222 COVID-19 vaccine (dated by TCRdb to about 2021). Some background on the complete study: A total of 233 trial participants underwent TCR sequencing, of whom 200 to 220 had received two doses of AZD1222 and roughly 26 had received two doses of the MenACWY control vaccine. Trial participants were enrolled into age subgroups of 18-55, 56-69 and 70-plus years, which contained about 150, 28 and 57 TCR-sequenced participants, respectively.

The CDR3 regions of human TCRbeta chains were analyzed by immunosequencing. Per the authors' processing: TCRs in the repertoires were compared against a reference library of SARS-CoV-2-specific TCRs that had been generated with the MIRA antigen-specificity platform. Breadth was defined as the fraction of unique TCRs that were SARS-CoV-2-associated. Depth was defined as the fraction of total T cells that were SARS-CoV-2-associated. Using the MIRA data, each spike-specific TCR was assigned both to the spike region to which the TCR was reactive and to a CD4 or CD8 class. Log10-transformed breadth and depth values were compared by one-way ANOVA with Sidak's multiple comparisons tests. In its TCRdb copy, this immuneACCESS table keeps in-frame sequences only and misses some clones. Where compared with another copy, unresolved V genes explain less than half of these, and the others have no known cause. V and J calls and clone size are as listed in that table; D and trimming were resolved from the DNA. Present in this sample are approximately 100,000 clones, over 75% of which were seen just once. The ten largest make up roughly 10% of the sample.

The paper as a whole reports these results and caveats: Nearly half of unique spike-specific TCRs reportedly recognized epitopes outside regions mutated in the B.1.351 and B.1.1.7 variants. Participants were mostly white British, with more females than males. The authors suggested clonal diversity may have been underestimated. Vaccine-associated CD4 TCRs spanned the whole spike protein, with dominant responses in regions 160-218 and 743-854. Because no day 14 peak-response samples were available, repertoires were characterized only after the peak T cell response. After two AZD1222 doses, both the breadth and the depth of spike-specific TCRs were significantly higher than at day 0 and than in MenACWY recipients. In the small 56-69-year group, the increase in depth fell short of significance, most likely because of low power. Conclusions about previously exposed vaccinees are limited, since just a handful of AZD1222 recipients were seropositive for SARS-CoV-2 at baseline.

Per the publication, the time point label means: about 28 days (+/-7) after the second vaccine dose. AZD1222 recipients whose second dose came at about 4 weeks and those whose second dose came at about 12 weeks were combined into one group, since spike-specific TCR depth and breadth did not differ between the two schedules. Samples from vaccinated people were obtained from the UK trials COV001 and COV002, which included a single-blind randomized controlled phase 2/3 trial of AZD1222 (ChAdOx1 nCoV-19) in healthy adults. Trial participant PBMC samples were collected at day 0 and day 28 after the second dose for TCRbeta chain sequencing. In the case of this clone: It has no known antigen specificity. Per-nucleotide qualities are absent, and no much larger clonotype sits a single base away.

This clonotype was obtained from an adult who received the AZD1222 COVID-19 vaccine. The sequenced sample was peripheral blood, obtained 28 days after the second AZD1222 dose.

CDR3 protein: CASSLGTSEQFF. The DNA sequence follows: TGTGCCAGCAGTCTTGGGACTAGCGAGCAGTTCTTC. The sequence links TRBV28 to TRBJ2-1; TRBD2 matches 9 bases in the middle. Sequences MDHEN (CDR1) and SYDVKM (CDR2) are obtained from the germline V gene. Relative to germline, V is missing 5 bases and J is missing 10 bases, with 3 bases of the junction outside any gene match. From its cysteine to its phenylalanine, the CDR3 spans 12 amino acids. Only CDR3 DNA remains: 36 bases, in frame from the first base.